Presented here are 23 T cell receptor beta chains from one specimen sequenced in a study of regulatory and conventional T cells in RAG deficiency. The method was immunoSEQ multiplex PCR; TCRdb's version includes in-frame clones alone and lacks a portion of them. The sample lists about 30,000 clones, around 96% occurring once. Blood CD4+ CD25-low CD127-high conventional T cells supplied the genomic DNA template. These data were also filed under a second study, of regulatory T cells. That work adds: The PCR used 52 TRBV and 13 TRBJ primers.

Material for sequencing was CD25- CD4+ T cells sorted from blood. The receptor source for this set is a human donor in good health.

The V gene is TRBV2, the J gene TRBJ1-2, with TRBD1 identical over 12 bases. The CDR3 spans 14 residues. Germline lookup yields CDR1 SNHLY and CDR2 FYNNEI. Unmatched junction bases numbered 5, after V lost 4 bases and J lost 8 bases. The CDR3 loop reads CASSGGTGGSGYTF. In DNA form, the CDR3 reads TGTGCCAGCAGTGGGGGGACAGGGGGCTCGGGCTACACCTTC.

The V and J genes are TRBV6-1 and TRBJ2-3; no firm D call. V was cut by 6 bases and J by 2 bases, with 12 bases left in between. Germline CDR1 is MNHNS and CDR2 is SASEGT. The CDR3 sequence is 14 residues long. In DNA, the CDR3 is TGTGCCAGCAGGCACAACCCTTCCACAGATACGCAGTATTTT. Translating it yields CASRHNPSTDTQYF.

This clone was seen only once. The CDR3 bases are TGTGCCAGCTCACCACCGACTTCAAGCACTGAAGCTTTCTTT. As protein: CASSPPTSSTEAFF. This rearrangement joins TRBV18 to TRBJ1-1; no definite D call. V lost 0 bases and J lost 4, with 9 bases in between. Looked up from germline, CDR1 is KGHSH and CDR2 is LQKENI. The CDR3 runs 14 residues.

This chain links TRBV19 with TRBJ2-1; 12 bases are a match to TRBD2. CDR1 and CDR2 (germline): LNHDA, SQIVND (reference sequence). CDR3 size: 16 residues. The junction had 9 bases not matched to a gene; V was cut back by 4 bases and J by 8 bases. CDR3 coding DNA: TGTGCCAGTAGTACACCGACTAGCGGGAGAAGGTATGAGCAGTTCTTC. It encodes CASSTPTSGRRYEQFF.

V gene TRBV18 combines with J gene TRBJ2-1, with D possibly TRBD1 on 5 matching bases. This CDR3 has 14 residues. Germline V CDR1 and CDR2: KGHSH, LQKENI. Trimming took 2 bases from V and 2 from J, leaving 7 bases between them. CDR3 sequence: CASSPRQTYNEQFF. The CDR3 DNA reads TGTGCCAGCTCACCAAGACAGACCTACAATGAGCAGTTCTTC.

V usage is TRBV5-4 and J usage is TRBJ1-3; tentative D call: TRBD1 (5 bases). The CDR3 is made up of 15 amino acids. The germline V and J ends were trimmed by 3 bases and 3 bases, with 13 bases remaining between them. Germline-derived CDR1 and CDR2 are SGHNT and YYREEE (reference sequence). This CDR3 reads CASSSDGGVGNTIYF. CDR3 DNA: TGTGCCAGCAGCTCAGACGGGGGGGTTGGAAACACCATATATTTT.

This clone has only one observation. This chain connects TRBV30 to TRBJ2-3, with D unresolved. V gave up 3 bases and J gave up 6 bases, with 10 bases separating them. The CDR3 covers 12 residues. Germline V gives CDR1 GTSNPN, CDR2 SVGIG (reference sequence). The CDR3 loop is CAWSLPGDTQYF. CDR3 nucleotide sequence: TGTGCCTGGAGCCTACCGGGTGATACGCAGTATTTT.

The chain combines TRBV5-4 with TRBJ1-1, with TRBD1 matching 8 bases. CDR3 length: 15 amino acids. The junction had 5 bases not matched to a gene; V was cut back by 4 bases and J by 0 bases. Germline V lookup: CDR1 SGHNT, CDR2 YYREEE (reference sequence). Here the CDR3 reads CASSTDRDLNTEAFF. CDR3 bases: TGTGCCAGCAGCACGGACAGGGATTTGAACACTGAAGCTTTCTTT.

This rearrangement joins TRBV30 to TRBJ1-1; D ambiguous. The CDR3 has 10 amino acids. CDR1 is GTSNPN and CDR2 is SVGIG in the germline V gene (reference sequence). DNA of the CDR3: TGTGCTCGGGGGAACACTGAAGCTTTCTTT. Encoded protein: CARGNTEAFF.

Notes on this clone: Compared with germline, one end of the junction differs, possibly owing to a read error. This CDR3 is CASSLTDGNTIYF. In DNA, the CDR3 is TGTGCTAGCAGCTTGACAGACGGAAACACCATATATTTT. The chain carries TRBV7-7 and TRBJ1-3; possible D gene TRBD1, 5 bases. Germline loops: CDR1 SSHAT, CDR2 FNYEAQ (reference sequence). CDR3 length: 13 residues.

This clone occurred once. The J gene is TRBJ2-3, the V gene TRBV29-1; 12 bases agree with TRBD2. Germline V lookup: CDR1 SQVTM, CDR2 ANQGSEA. J gave up 7 bases and V 5 bases, and 16 bases lay outside the gene matches. The CDR3 is made up of 17 amino acids. The CDR3 sequence is CSVLPSGGVGGLNTQYF. CDR3 bases: TGCAGCGTTCTGCCTAGCGGGGGGGTGGGCGGTTTGAATACGCAGTATTTT.

The chain combines TRBV5-5 with TRBJ1-2, with 7 bases matching TRBD1. The CDR3 runs to 17 residues. Germline V CDR1 and CDR2: SGHKS, YYEKEE (reference sequence). With V trimmed by 4 bases and J by 2 bases, 14 bases remained unmatched. CDR3 bases: TGTGCCAGCAGCGATACTCTGGGGACAGCACCAAACTATGGCTACACCTTC. It is translated as CASSDTLGTAPNYGYTF.

The chain uses TRBV18 and TRBJ1-1; D is ambiguous. The germline V gene encodes CDR1 KGHSH and CDR2 LQKENI. V lost 6 bases to trimming and J lost 3 bases, with 11 bases between them. This CDR3 contains 13 residues. The CDR3 nucleotides are TGTGCCAGCTCCCTTATCCCGGACACTGAAGCTTTCTTT. Protein: CASSLIPDTEAFF.

This rearrangement joins TRBV4-3 to TRBJ2-3, with D tentatively TRBD2 (6 bases). This CDR3 contains 16 residues. CDR1 is LGHNA, CDR2 YSLEER, per germline. Trimming shortened V by 1 base and J by 1 base, and 12 bases separated the two germline ends. The DNA of the CDR3 is TGCGCCAGCAGCCAAGCGGGGGTCAGGGGCACAGATACGCAGTATTTT. Its protein product is CASSQAGVRGTDTQYF.

Only a few counts were recorded for this clone. The rearrangement joins TRBV11-2 to TRBJ2-1; 8 bases agree with TRBD2. Germline trimming cut 1 base from V and 9 bases from J; bases unmatched to any gene: 17. Germline-derived CDR1 and CDR2 are SGHAT and FQNNGV. CDR3 size: 18 residues. CDR3 DNA: TGTGCCAGCAGCTTAGTATTCGTCTCAACGGGAGGGCCTCGTGAGCAGTTCTTC. Translating gives CASSLVFVSTGGPREQFF.

The genes are TRBV27 and TRBJ1-2, with 9 bases matching TRBD1. The ends lost 6 bases at V and 3 bases at J; junction bases unmatched: 8. The CDR3 length is 15 residues. Germline assignment: CDR1 MNHEY and CDR2 SMNVEV (reference sequence). The CDR3 reads CASRDRDRVDYGYTF. CDR3 in DNA: TGTGCCAGCAGGGACCGGGACAGGGTCGACTATGGCTACACCTTC.

The chain employs TRBV9 and TRBJ2-5; D is unresolved. The CDR3 is made up of 15 amino acids. V was trimmed by 4 bases and J by 2 bases, leaving 15 bases between them. CDR1 and CDR2 (germline): SGDLS, YYNGEE. The CDR3 is CASSPSSGLQETQYF. In DNA form, the CDR3 reads TGTGCCAGCAGCCCCTCGTCGGGTCTTCAAGAGACCCAGTACTTC.

As DNA, the CDR3 is TGTGCCATCAGTGAGACCGGGACAGGGACGGAGACCCAGTACTTC. Residues: CAISETGTGTETQYF. The rearrangement links TRBV10-3 to TRBJ2-5; 9 nucleotides line up with TRBD1. Per the germline V gene, CDR1 is ENHRY and CDR2 is SYGVKD. V lost 2 bases, J lost 5 bases, and 6 bases stayed unmatched. The CDR3 has 15 amino acids.

In this sample, this clone turned up once. The V and J genes are TRBV7-2 and TRBJ2-1; D may be TRBD2 (5 bases). Trimming shortened V by 2 bases and J by 2 bases, and 19 bases separated the two germline ends. The germline CDR1 and CDR2 sequences are SGHTA and FQGNSA. This CDR3 region has 18 residues. CDR3 sequence (DNA): TGTGCCAGCAGCTTAACCCTGCCTAGTACTAGGGCCTACAATGAGCAGTTCTTC. It is translated as CASSLTLPSTRAYNEQFF.

This sequence joins TRBV19 and TRBJ2-7, with TRBD1 matching over 8 bases. V shed 6 bases, J shed 0 bases, and the junction held 4 bases outside the gene matches. CDR1 LNHDA and CDR2 SQIVND come from the germline V gene (reference sequence). The CDR3 has 14 amino acids. DNA for the CDR3: TGTGCCAGTAGAAGGACAGGGAGCTCCTACGAGCAGTACTTC. It codes for CASRRTGSSYEQYF.

The chain recombines TRBV19 with TRBJ2-7; possibly TRBD1 for D (5 bases). Trimming took 4 bases from V and 4 from J, leaving 17 bases between them. The CDR3 totals 15 residues. Looked up from germline, CDR1 is LNHDA and CDR2 is SQIVND (reference sequence). The CDR3 nucleotides read TGTGCCAGTAGTAACAGTGGACAAATTACTTACGAGCAGTACTTC. This encodes CASSNSGQITYEQYF.

This chain connects TRBV27 to TRBJ1-2, with TRBD1 matching over 8 bases. Trimming took 6 bases from V and 2 from J; bases not matched to a gene: 11. CDR1 and CDR2 (germline): MNHEY, SMNVEV (reference sequence). The CDR3 loop spans 16 amino acids. In DNA, the CDR3 is TGTGCCAGCAGCCACAGGGGGGGCAGGGGCAACTATGGCTACACCTTC. As protein: CASSHRGGRGNYGYTF.

The chain joins TRBV12-5 to TRBJ2-7, with TRBD2 identical over 11 bases. CDR1 and CDR2 (germline): LGHNT, FRNRAP. The CDR3 sequence is 15 residues long. V shed 0 bases and J 5 bases; nucleotides not matched to a gene: 3. This CDR3 reads CASGLVGLAGNEQYF. The CDR3 DNA reads as TGTGCTAGTGGTTTGGTAGGACTAGCGGGTAACGAGCAGTACTTC.